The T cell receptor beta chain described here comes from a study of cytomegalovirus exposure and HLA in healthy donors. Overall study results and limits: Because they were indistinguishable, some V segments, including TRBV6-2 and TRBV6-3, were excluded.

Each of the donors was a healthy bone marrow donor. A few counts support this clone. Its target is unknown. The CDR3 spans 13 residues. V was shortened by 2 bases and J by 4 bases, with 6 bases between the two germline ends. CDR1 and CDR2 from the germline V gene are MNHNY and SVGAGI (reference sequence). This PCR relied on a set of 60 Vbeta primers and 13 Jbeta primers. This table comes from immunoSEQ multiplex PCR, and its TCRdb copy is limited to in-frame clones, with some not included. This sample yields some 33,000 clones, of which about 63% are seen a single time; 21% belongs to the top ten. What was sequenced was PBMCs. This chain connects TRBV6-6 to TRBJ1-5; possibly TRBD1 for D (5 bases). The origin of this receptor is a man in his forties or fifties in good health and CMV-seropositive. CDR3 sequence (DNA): TGTGCCAGCAGTTACAAGGGGAATCAGCCCCAGCATTTT. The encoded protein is CASSYKGNQPQHF.